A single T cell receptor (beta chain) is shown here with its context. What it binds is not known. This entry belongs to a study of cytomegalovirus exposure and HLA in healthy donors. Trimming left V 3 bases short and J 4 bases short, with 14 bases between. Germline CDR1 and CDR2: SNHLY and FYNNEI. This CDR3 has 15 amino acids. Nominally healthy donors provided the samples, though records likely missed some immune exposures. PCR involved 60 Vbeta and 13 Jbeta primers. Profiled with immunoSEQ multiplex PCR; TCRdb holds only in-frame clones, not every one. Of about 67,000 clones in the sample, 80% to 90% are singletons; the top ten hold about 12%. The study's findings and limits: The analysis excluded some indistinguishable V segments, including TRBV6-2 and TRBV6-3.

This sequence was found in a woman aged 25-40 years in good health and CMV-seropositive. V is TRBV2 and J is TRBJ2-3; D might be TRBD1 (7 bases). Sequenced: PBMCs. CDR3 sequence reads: CASSDGGGAADTQYF. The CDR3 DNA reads TGTGCCAGCAGTGATGGAGGGGGCGCGGCAGATACGCAGTATTTT.